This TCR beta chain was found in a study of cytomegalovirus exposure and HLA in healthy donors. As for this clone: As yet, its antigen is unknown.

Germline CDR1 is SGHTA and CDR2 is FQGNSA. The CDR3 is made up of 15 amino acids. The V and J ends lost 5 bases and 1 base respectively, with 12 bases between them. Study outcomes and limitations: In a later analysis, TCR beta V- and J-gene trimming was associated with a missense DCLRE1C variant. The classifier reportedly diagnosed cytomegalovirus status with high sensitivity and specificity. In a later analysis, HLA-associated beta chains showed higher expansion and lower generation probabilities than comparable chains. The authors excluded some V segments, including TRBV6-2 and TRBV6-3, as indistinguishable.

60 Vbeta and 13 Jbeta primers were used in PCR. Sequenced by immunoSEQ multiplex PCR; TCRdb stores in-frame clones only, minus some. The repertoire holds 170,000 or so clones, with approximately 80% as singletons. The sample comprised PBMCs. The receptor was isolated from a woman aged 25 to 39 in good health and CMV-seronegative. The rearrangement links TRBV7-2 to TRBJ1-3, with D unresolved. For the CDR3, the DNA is TGTGCCAGCAGCCCGGACTCCCTATCTGGAAACACCATATATTTT. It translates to CASSPDSLSGNTIYF.